This is a list of T cell receptor beta chains from one sample in a study of control samples from healthy donors and cancer patients. TCRdb keeps only in-frame clones here, not all; method: immunoSEQ multiplex PCR. Of around 130,000 clones in the sample, over 85% were seen once. The material sequenced was PBMCs. These receptors were collected from a man aged 50-59 years with head and neck cancer. The CDR3 runs from the conserved cysteine through the conserved F or W. A D gene is named only where the DNA matches it firmly.

NA | TRBJ1-1 | TRBV10-2 | CASSDLGTEMNTEAFF
TRBD2 | TRBJ2-3 | TRBV7-9 | CASSHRGRESTDTQYF
NA | TRBJ2-1 | TRBV6-1 | CASSARWGALANEQFF
NA | TRBJ1-1 | TRBV27 | CASSLWGTVRGLTEAFF
NA | TRBJ2-2 | TRBV11-2 | CASSSGDFSTGELFF
TRBD2 | TRBJ2-5 | TRBV5-1 | CASSLVPAGAETQYF
NA | TRBJ2-1 | TRBV28 | CASSFGTKDIPYNEQFF
TRBD1 | TRBJ1-1 | TRBV19 | CASSQGEWANTEAFF
TRBD2 | TRBJ2-5 | TRBV5-1 | CASRNLAGGPQETQYF
NA | TRBJ1-2 | TRBV2 | CASSVGDIYGYTF
TRBD1 | TRBJ2-7 | TRBV6-5 | CASRRQGKDEQYF
TRBD1 | TRBJ2-7 | TRBV28 | CASSFTGGAYEQYF
NA | TRBJ2-5 | TRBV7-2 | CASSLQGRETQYF
TRBD2 | TRBJ2-1 | TRBV27 | CASSLSILAGGEQFF
TRBD1 | TRBJ2-3 | TRBV6-6 | CASSRFDRGRLVDTQYF
NA | TRBJ2-5 | TRBV28 | CASSLYQETQYF
NA | TRBJ2-7 | TRBV19 | CASSPGHNYEQYF
NA | TRBJ1-1 | TRBV6-6 | CASSSQGSTEAFF
TRBD1 | TRBJ2-7 | TRBV18 | CASSTTGGHEQYF
NA | TRBJ1-1 | TRBV20-1 | CSASWGEAFF
NA | TRBJ2-7 | TRBV5-4 | CASSLWDAYEQYF
TRBD1 | TRBJ2-7 | TRBV23-1 | CASLQGAGDEQYF
NA | TRBJ1-2 | TRBV30 | CAWSRIASGYTF
TRBD2 | TRBJ2-1 | TRBV27 | CASSLSGGRSWNEQFF
NA | TRBJ2-2 | TRBV5-4 | CASSSPTSTGELFF
NA | TRBJ1-1 | TRBV14 | CASSPQKAEAFF
NA | TRBJ1-4 | TRBV10-2 | CASSEWTVGKLFF
TRBD2 | TRBJ2-2 | TRBV28 | CASSLLPSAGTNTGELFF
TRBD2 | TRBJ2-1 | TRBV29-1 | CSVDGLAGGPEDYNEQFF
NA | TRBJ2-7 | TRBV28 | CASKRGGSYEQYF
NA | TRBJ1-1 | TRBV5-4 | CASSPLFLGTEAFF
NA | TRBJ2-7 | TRBV5-1 | CASSLRPNEQYF
NA | TRBJ1-1 | TRBV19 | CASNAGDMTEAFF
NA | TRBJ1-3 | TRBV5-1 | CASSSDPSSGNTIYF
NA | TRBJ2-1 | TRBV30 | CAWSVANNEQFF
NA | TRBJ2-1 | TRBV5-4 | CASSSFNEQFF
NA | TRBJ2-7 | TRBV7-9 | CASSFSPIHEQYF
TRBD1 | TRBJ2-5 | TRBV28 | CASRHFRDRVSEETQYF
NA | TRBJ2-5 | TRBV12-3/TRBV12-4 | CASSFSSEETQYF
TRBD2 | TRBJ2-7 | TRBV12-3/TRBV12-4 | CASSFLAGAEQYF
NA | TRBJ2-1 | TRBV9 | CASSVPDVPGIFF
NA | TRBJ1-2 | TRBV7-2 | CASSLSNYGYTF
NA | TRBJ1-1 | TRBV2 | CASMRGVGMAEAFF